This T cell receptor beta chain was captured in a study of blood T cell repertoires in COVID-19. Study summary: There were acute and convalescent COVID-19 samples, and they came from the United States, Italy and Spain. PBMCs, B-cell-depleted T cells, or T cells were the source of the cDNA or gDNA that made up the material.

In the original workflow: Nucleated cell counts were estimated from reference gene primer amplification. Here immunoSEQ multiplex PCR was the method, and the copy in TCRdb shows in-frame clones only, minus some. The V and J calls and clone size are taken from that table; D and trimming were inferred from the DNA. The sample shows more than 45,000 clones, 85% to 90% of them seen only once. There are 13 residues in the CDR3. The V gene's germline CDR1 is SGHTA and CDR2 FQGNSA. Trimming removed 5 bases at V and 3 bases at J, with 7 bases between. Sequenced input: peripheral blood. This TCR came from a human donor with active COVID-19. The donor label of this sample is uncertain. The rearrangement links TRBV7-2 to TRBJ2-2; D ambiguous. CDR3: CASSLTDTGELFF. Written as DNA, the CDR3 is TGTGCCAGCAGCCTTACAGACACCGGGGAGCTGTTTTTT.